This TCR beta chain was found in a study of blood T cell repertoires in COVID-19. Turning to the study itself: Both acute and convalescent COVID-19 samples were obtained from the United States, Italy and Spain.

The trim removed 4 bases at V and 6 bases at J, leaving 8 bases unmatched. CDR3 length: 14 amino acids. CDR1 KGHSH and CDR2 LQKENI come from the germline V gene. Data came from immunoSEQ multiplex PCR; TCRdb stores just in-frame clones and leaves some out. The table records about 290,000 clones, approximately 80% of them present only once. The clonotype originates from a woman in her 50s with active or convalescent COVID-19. The V gene is TRBV18, the J gene TRBJ1-2; 7 nucleotides line up with TRBD1. Sequenced input: peripheral blood. The CDR3 DNA reads as TGTGCCAGCTCACGGGCCAGAGGGGGCGATGGCTACACCTTC. It is translated as CASSRARGGDGYTF.